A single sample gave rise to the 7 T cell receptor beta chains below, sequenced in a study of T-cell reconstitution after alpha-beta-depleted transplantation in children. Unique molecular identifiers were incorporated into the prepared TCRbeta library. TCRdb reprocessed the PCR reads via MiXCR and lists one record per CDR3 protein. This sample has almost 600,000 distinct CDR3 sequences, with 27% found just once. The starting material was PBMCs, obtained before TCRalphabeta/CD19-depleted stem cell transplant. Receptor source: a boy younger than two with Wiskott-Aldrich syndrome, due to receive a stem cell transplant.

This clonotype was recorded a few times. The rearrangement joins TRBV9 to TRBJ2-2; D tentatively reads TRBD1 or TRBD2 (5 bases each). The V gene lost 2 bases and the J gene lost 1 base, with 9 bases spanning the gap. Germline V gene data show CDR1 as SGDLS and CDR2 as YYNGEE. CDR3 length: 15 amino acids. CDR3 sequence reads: CASSVRDGNTGELFF. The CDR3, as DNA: TGTGCCAGCAGCGTCCGGGACGGGAACACCGGGGAGCTGTTTTTT.

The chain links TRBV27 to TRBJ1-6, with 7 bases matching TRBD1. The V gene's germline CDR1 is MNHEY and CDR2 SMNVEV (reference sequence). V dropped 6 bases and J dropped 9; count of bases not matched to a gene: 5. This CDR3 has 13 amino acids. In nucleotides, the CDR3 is TGTGCCAGCAGAGGACAGGCCGGTTCACCCCTCCACTTT. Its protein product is CASRGQAGSPLHF.

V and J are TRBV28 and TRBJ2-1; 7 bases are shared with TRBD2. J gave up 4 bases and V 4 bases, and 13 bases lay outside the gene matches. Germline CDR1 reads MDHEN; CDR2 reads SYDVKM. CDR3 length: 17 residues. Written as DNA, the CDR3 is TGTGCCAGCAGTTCGCCGCTTAACGGGAGGTCGTACAATGAGCAGTTCTTC. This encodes CASSSPLNGRSYNEQFF.

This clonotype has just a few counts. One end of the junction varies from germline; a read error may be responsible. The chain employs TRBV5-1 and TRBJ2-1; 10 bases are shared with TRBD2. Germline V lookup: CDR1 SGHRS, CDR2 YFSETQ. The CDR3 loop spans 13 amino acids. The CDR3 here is CASSLAVLAGKVF. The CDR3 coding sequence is TGCGCCAGCAGCTTGGCGGTACTAGCGGGAAAGGTCTTC. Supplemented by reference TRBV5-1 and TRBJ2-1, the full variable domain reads KAGVTQTPRYLIKTRGQQVTLSCSPISGHRSVSWYQQTPGQGLQFLFEYFSETQRNKGNFPGRFSGRQFSNSRSEMNVSTLELGDSALYLCASSLAVLAGKVFGPGTRLTVL.

CDR3 nucleotide sequence: TGCGCCAGCAGCTTGGTGACAGACCCCTCCTATGGCTACACCTTC. Its protein product is CASSLVTDPSYGYTF. The V call is TRBV5-1, the J call TRBJ1-2, with D perhaps matching TRBD1 (5 bases). There are 15 residues in the CDR3. V lost 0 bases, J lost 4 bases, and 13 bases lay in between. Germline values: CDR1 SGHRS, CDR2 YFSETQ. The variable domain in full, with the rest retrieved from reference TRBV5-1 and TRBJ1-2, is KAGVTQTPRYLIKTRGQQVTLSCSPISGHRSVSWYQQTPGQGLQFLFEYFSETQRNKGNFPGRFSGRQFSNSRSEMNVSTLELGDSALYLCASSLVTDPSYGYTFGSGTRLTVV.

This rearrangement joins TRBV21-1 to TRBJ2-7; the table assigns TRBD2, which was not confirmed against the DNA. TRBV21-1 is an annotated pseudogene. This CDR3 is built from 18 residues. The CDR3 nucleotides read TGTGCCAGCAGCAAGGGGACCAAAGGACTAGCGGGAGACTACGAGCAGTACTTC. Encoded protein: CASSKGTKGLAGDYEQYF.

The chain's CDR3 is CASSPIGSGNTIYF. The CDR3 DNA follows: TGTGCCAGCTCCCCCATAGGCTCTGGAAACACCATATATTTT. V is TRBV12-3 or TRBV12-4 and J is TRBJ1-3; unclear D gene. V was cut by 8 bases and J by 0 bases, with 11 bases left in between. The CDR3 runs to 14 residues.